Each of the 10 T cell receptor beta chains below was sequenced from the same sample in a study of early T cells in non-severe SARS-CoV-2 infection. TCRdb processed the 5' RACE reads anew with MiXCR; each CDR3 protein has one entry. The sample has about 56,000 distinct CDR3 sequences, approximately 16% seen once; the top ten hold approximately 4%. The sample in question was whole blood, obtained at baseline. These receptors all stem from an adult who was a healthcare worker with PCR-confirmed SARS-CoV-2 infection or an uninfected control (not recorded which).

This clonotype was seen at least ten times. In DNA form, the CDR3 reads TGTGCCAGCAGCTTGGAGGAGTTAGATGAGGACCCCGAGCAGTACTTC. Residues: CASSLEELDEDPEQYF. The chain links TRBV7-6 to TRBJ2-7; weak D call: TRBD2 (5 bases). The CDR3 runs to 16 residues. Germline assignment: CDR1 SGHVS and CDR2 FNYEAQ. Trimming removed 3 bases at V and 6 bases at J, with 21 bases between.

This clonotype has just a few counts. This chain uses TRBV27 with TRBJ1-6; 8 positions match TRBD1. CDR1 and CDR2 (germline): MNHEY, SMNVEV (reference sequence). CDR3 length: 17 amino acids. Unmatched junction bases numbered 11, after V lost 0 bases and J lost 10 bases. The CDR3 coding sequence is TGTGCCAGCAGTTTATCGGGAACAGGGGGATTATGGTCACCCCTCCACTTT. Its protein product is CASSLSGTGGLWSPLHF.

Of note for this clonotype: The junction and the germline gene differ at one end; a read error may be behind it. The chain uses TRBV11-1 and TRBJ2-1; no clear D. This CDR3 is built from 12 residues. In germline, CDR1 is SGHAT, CDR2 FQDESV (reference sequence). The CDR3 coding sequence is TGTGCCAGCAGCATGCGCGACAATGAGAAGTTCTTC. It specifies CASSMRDNEKFF.

This clonotype has just a few counts. The chain recombines TRBV7-2 with TRBJ1-4; D is ambiguous. The CDR3 has 15 amino acids. Germline V gene sequence: CDR1 SGHTA, CDR2 FQGNSA. Trimming cost V 6 bases and J 6 bases, with 17 bases left between them. The CDR3 DNA reads as TGTGCCAGCAGGAGTAAAGGCCTTACTGATGAAAAACTGTTTTTT. It is translated as CASRSKGLTDEKLFF. Based on the CDR3 plus reference TRBV7-2 and TRBJ1-4, the full variable domain is GAGVSQSPSNKVTEKGKDVELRCDPISGHTALYWYRQSLGQGLEFLIYFQGNSAPDKSGLPSDRFSAERTGGSVSTLTIQRTQQEDSAVYLCASRSKGLTDEKLFFGSGTQLSVL.

This clonotype was found a few times. The chain couples TRBV20-1 to TRBJ2-7, with a tentative D call TRBD2 (6 bases). The V gene's germline CDR1 is DFQATT and CDR2 SNEGSKA (reference sequence). The CDR3 is 13 amino acids. The V end lost 3 bases, the J end lost 1 base, and 10 bases lay between the germline ends. CDR3 DNA: TGCAGTGCTAGTGGGGGACTTTCCTACGAGCAGTACTTC. Translation gives CSASGGLSYEQYF.

The chain is built from TRBV5-1 and TRBJ2-2; no firm D call. The V gene lost 6 bases and the J gene lost 1 base, with 10 bases spanning the gap. This CDR3 contains 14 residues. In germline, CDR1 is SGHRS, CDR2 YFSETQ. The CDR3 sequence is CASTDKMNTGELFF. For the CDR3, the DNA is TGCGCCAGCACCGACAAGATGAACACCGGGGAGCTGTTTTTT.

The V gene is TRBV19, the J gene TRBJ2-7; TRBD1 matches at 9 bases. CDR1 is LNHDA and CDR2 is SQIVND in the germline V gene (reference sequence). The CDR3 contains 15 residues. Losses at the gene ends were 3 bases for V and 6 bases for J; bases not matched to a gene: 9. CDR3 in amino acids: CASSIAGQGAGEQYF. As DNA, the CDR3 is TGTGCCAGTAGTATTGCGGGACAGGGAGCGGGCGAGCAGTACTTC.

This clonotype was detected a few times. The rearrangement uses TRBV20-1 and TRBJ2-7; D not resolved. Germline-derived CDR1 and CDR2 are DFQATT and SNEGSKA (reference sequence). The V end lost 2 bases, the J end lost 2 bases, and 16 bases lay between the germline ends. This CDR3 is 15 amino acids long. The CDR3, as DNA: TGCAGTGCTAGAAGGTCGCCCCCTCCGCCCTACGAGCAGTACTTC. Encoded protein: CSARRSPPPPYEQYF.

This rearrangement joins TRBV28 to TRBJ1-1; D is ambiguous. Germline V gives CDR1 MDHEN, CDR2 SYDVKM. The CDR3 totals 14 residues. The V end was cut by 4 bases, the J end by 0 bases, with 9 bases between. This chain's CDR3 is CASSWSGLNTEAFF. The CDR3 bases are TGTGCCAGCAGTTGGAGTGGTCTGAACACTGAAGCTTTCTTT.

This clonotype was seen only a few times. V usage is TRBV4-1 and J usage is TRBJ1-4, with no clear D. Germline V gene sequence: CDR1 MGHRA, CDR2 YSYEKL. V was shortened by 3 bases and J by 3 bases, with 5 bases between the two germline ends. The CDR3 has 13 residues. CDR3 amino acids: CASSHLPNEKLFF. The DNA of the CDR3 is TGCGCCAGCAGCCACCTTCCTAATGAAAAACTGTTTTTT.